This T cell receptor beta chain is drawn from a study of cytomegalovirus exposure and HLA in healthy donors. General study points: There were a few CMV-associated chains whose specificity for CMV antigens was confirmed in vitro.

The CDR3 has 13 amino acids. Germline V CDR1 and CDR2: MDHEN, SYDVKM. J gave up 3 bases and V 5 bases, and 3 bases lay outside the gene matches. Libraries were prepared by immunoSEQ multiplex PCR; TCRdb keeps only in-frame clonotypes and omits some of them. Of a few hundred thousand clones detected, 80% to 95% appear once; the ten largest clones hold approximately 1.1%. With regard to this clone: Its antigen is still unknown.

The validation cohort, a group of some 120 subjects, included the donors and was separate from the approximately 700-subject first cohort. Sequenced input: PBMCs. The chain links TRBV28 to TRBJ2-7, with TRBD1 identical over 8 bases. The origin of this receptor is a young woman in good health and CMV-seronegative. The CDR3 nucleotides are TGTGCCAGCAGTCGGACAGGGTTCTACGAGCAGTACTTC. Its protein product is CASSRTGFYEQYF.